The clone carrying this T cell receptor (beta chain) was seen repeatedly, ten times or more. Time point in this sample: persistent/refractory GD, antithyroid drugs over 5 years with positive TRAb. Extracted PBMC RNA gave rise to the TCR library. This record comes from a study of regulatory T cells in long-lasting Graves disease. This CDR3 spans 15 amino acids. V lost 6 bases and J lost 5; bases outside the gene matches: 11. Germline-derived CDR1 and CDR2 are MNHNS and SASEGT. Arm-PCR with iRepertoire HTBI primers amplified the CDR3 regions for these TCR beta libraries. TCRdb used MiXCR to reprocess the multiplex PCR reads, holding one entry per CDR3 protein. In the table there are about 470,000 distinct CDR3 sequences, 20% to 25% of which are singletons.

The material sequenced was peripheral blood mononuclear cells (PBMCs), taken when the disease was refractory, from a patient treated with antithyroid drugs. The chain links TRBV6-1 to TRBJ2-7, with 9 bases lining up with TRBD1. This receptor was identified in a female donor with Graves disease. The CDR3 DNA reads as TGTGCCAGCAGGCACCCGGGACAGGGAACCCACGAGCAGTACTTC. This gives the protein CASRHPGQGTHEQYF.